This T cell receptor (beta chain) was obtained from a study of blood T cell repertoires in COVID-19. The method was immunoSEQ multiplex PCR; TCRdb's version includes in-frame clones alone and lacks a portion of them. The table includes roughly 220,000 clones, approximately 86% detected once. Looked up from germline, CDR1 is MNHEY and CDR2 is SMNVEV (reference sequence). V shed 2 bases and J shed 2 bases, with 7 bases lying between them. The length of the CDR3 is 15 residues. The material sequenced was PBMCs or T cells enriched from blood (not recorded which). The clonotype was recovered from a woman between 45 and 65 years old with acute COVID-19. The chain combines TRBV27 with TRBJ1-6; D gene unclear. CDR3 region: CASSLRVAYNSPLHF. The CDR3 DNA reads TGTGCCAGCAGTTTACGGGTGGCCTATAATTCACCCCTCCACTTT.